What follows are 5 T cell receptor beta chains derived from one specimen sequenced in a study of neoadjuvant anti-PD-1 for oral cavity cancer. Assay used: immunoSEQ multiplex PCR; TCRdb lists only in-frame clones, some missing. Here the sample spans 14,000 to 15,000 clones, over 55% being singletons. Source: PBMCs, taken before nivolumab (anti-PD-1) treatment. The receptor set was obtained from a person aged 35 to 85 with oral cavity squamous cell carcinoma.

The chain has TRBV7-9 and TRBJ2-7; TRBD2 agrees at 7 bases. The CDR3 runs 14 residues. Germline V CDR1 and CDR2: SEHNR, FQNEAQ (reference sequence). V lost 5 bases, J lost 0 bases, and 4 bases stayed unmatched. CDR3 nucleotides: TGTGCCAGCAGCCAAGCGGGATCCTCCTACGAGCAGTACTTC. This codes for CASSQAGSSYEQYF.

The table lists this clone with a few counts. The CDR3 protein is CASSQADRVGSQPQHF. CDR3 coding DNA: TGCGCCAGCAGCCAAGCGGACAGGGTTGGAAGTCAGCCCCAGCATTTT. This chain joins TRBV4-1 and TRBJ1-5, with 8 bases fitting TRBD1. The CDR3 runs to 16 residues. Germline loops: CDR1 MGHRA, CDR2 YSYEKL. With 1 base clipped from V and 6 bases from J, the junction kept 8 bases outside the gene matches.

The rearrangement joins TRBV4-1 to TRBJ2-3, with a tentative D call TRBD2 (5 bases). The CDR3 has 15 amino acids. CDR1 and CDR2 (germline): MGHRA, YSYEKL. The V end lost 3 bases, the J end lost 2 bases, and 12 bases lay between the germline ends. Written as DNA, the CDR3 is TGCGCCAGCAGCCAGGCCAGGAGGACCACAGATACGCAGTATTTT. Amino acid sequence: CASSQARRTTDTQYF.

V is TRBV9 and J is TRBJ1-6, with D possibly matching TRBD1 (6 bases). V lost 3 bases to trimming and J lost 0 bases, with 13 bases between them. The CDR3 has 17 residues. Germline CDR1 and CDR2: SGDLS and YYNGEE. The DNA for the CDR3 is TGTGCCAGCAGCGCGGACAGCCGGAGCTCCTATAATTCACCCCTCCACTTT. Encoded protein: CASSADSRSSYNSPLHF.

In its sample, this clone was seen a few times. The CDR3 here is CSVVRGSTEAFF. The CDR3 nucleotides read TGCAGCGTTGTTCGGGGGTCCACTGAAGCTTTCTTT. The J gene is TRBJ1-1, the V gene TRBV29-1; TRBD1 might be the D (5 bases). The CDR3 covers 12 residues. The germline V and J ends were trimmed by 4 bases and 4 bases, with 10 bases remaining between them. The germline CDR1 and CDR2 sequences are SQVTM and ANQGSEA.